These 5 T cell receptor beta chains came from one sample sequenced in a study of prognosis after radiotherapy for stage I lung cancer. Multiplex PCR in two rounds served to amplify TCR beta CDR3 from genomic DNA. The first round of PCR was done with primers that matched each TRBV and TRBJ gene. One entry per CDR3 protein, called by TCRdb with MiXCR from the multiplex PCR reads. Of about 16,000 distinct CDR3 sequences in the sample, around 42% were seen once. Sequences were derived from PBMCs, sampled before or after stereotactic body radiation therapy (not recorded which). Receptors originate from a donor aged 50 or older with non-small cell lung cancer.

Comment on this clonotype: This likely reflects a read error, since a far larger clone is one base away. The chain joins TRBV6-5 to TRBJ1-1; TRBD1 matches 10 bases. Germline trimming cut 7 bases from V and 8 bases from J; bases unmatched to any gene: 10. Germline V CDR1 and CDR2: MNHEY, SVGAGI. The CDR3 totals 14 residues. Here the CDR3 reads CASIRRTGGDEAFF. CDR3 sequence (DNA): TGTGCCAGCATCCGTAGGACAGGGGGTGACGAAGCTTTCTTT.

This chain uses TRBV11-3 with TRBJ2-1; 8 nucleotides agree with TRBD2. V trimming: 4 bases; J trimming: 2 bases; junction bases outside the gene matches: 16. The CDR3 totals 19 residues. CDR1 is SGHNT, CDR2 YENEEA, per germline. CDR3 region: CASSSRWRGVAGPYNEQFF. CDR3 sequence (DNA): TGTGCCAGCAGCTCTCGGTGGAGGGGGGTAGCGGGACCCTACAATGAGCAGTTCTTC. The full variable domain, its missing parts supplied by reference TRBV11-3 and TRBJ2-1, is EAGVVQSPRYKIIEKKQPVAFWCNPISGHNTLYWYLQNLGQGPELLIRYENEEAVDDSQLPKDRFSAERLKGVDSTLKIQPAELGDSAVYLCASSSRWRGVAGPYNEQFFGPGTRLTVL.

With regard to this clonotype: This clone may be a read error of a much larger clone one base away. The rearrangement joins TRBV20-1 to TRBJ2-5; D is perhaps TRBD2 (6 bases). The V end was cut by 6 bases, the J end by 5 bases, with 22 bases between. This CDR3 is built from 15 residues. Germline V CDR1 and CDR2: DFQATT, SNEGSKA (reference sequence). As DNA, the CDR3 is TGCAGTGCCGAAGCCGACTCGGGAGTGTCCGAGACCCAGTACTTC. As protein: CSAEADSGVSETQYF.

The rearrangement joins TRBV11-2 to TRBJ2-6, with D unclear. CDR1 is SGHAT and CDR2 is FQNNGV in the germline V gene. This CDR3 contains 15 residues. The V end was cut by 0 bases, the J end by 0 bases, with 3 bases between. CDR3 coding DNA: TGTGCCAGCAGCTTAGATCGCTCTGGGGCCAACGTCCTGACTTTC. This codes for CASSLDRSGANVLTF.

There are many counts of this clonotype. This rearrangement joins TRBV6-1 to TRBJ2-3; D is ambiguous. Per the germline V gene, CDR1 is MNHNS and CDR2 is SASEGT. The CDR3 is made up of 15 amino acids. Trimming cost V 2 bases and J 2 bases, with 11 bases left between them. CDR3 protein: CASSEIWPTTDTQYF. CDR3 DNA: TGTGCCAGCAGTGAAATATGGCCAACCACAGATACGCAGTATTTT.